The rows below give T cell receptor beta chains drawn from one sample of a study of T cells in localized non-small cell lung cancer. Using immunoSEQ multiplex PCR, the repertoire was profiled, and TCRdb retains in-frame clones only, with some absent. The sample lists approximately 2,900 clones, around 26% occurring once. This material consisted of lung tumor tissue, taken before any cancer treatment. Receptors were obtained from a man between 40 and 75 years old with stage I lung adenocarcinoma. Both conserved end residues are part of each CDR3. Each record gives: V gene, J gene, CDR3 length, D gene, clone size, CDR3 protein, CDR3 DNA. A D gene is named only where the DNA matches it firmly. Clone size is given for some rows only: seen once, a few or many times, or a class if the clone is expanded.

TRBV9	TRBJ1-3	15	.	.	CASSLGRRSGNTIYF	TGTGCCAGCAGCTTAGGCCGCCGCTCTGGAAACACCATATATTTT
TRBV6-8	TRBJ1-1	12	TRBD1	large	CAVNRGDTEAFF	TGTGCCGTGAACAGGGGTGACACTGAAGCTTTCTTT
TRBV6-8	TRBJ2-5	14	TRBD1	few	CASTEQGVQETQYF	TGTGCCAGCACGGAGCAGGGGGTTCAAGAGACCCAGTACTTC
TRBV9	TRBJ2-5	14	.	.	CASSVGGGQETQYF	TGTGCCAGCAGCGTAGGAGGGGGACAAGAGACCCAGTACTTC
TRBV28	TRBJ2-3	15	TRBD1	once	CASSSPTGRTDTQYF	TGTGCCAGCAGTTCACCGACAGGGAGAACAGATACGCAGTATTTT
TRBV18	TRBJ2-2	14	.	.	CASSSRGNTGELFF	TGTGCCAGCTCAAGCAGGGGTAACACCGGGGAGCTGTTTTTT
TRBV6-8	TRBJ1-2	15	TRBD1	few	CASSSKGQGAYGYTF	TGTGCCAGCAGTTCCAAGGGACAGGGCGCCTATGGCTACACCTTC
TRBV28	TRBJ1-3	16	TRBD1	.	CASSLPAGTAGNTIYF	TGTGCCAGCAGTCTACCTGCCGGGACAGCTGGAAACACCATATATTTT
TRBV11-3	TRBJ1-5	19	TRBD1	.	CASSMPRDRGQRGNQPQHF	TGTGCCAGCAGCATGCCCCGGGACAGGGGGCAGAGAGGCAATCAGCCCCAGCATTTT
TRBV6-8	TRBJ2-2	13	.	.	CASSYLSSGELFF	TGTGCCAGCAGTTATCTAAGTTCCGGGGAGCTGTTTTTT
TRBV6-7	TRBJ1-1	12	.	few	CASSSWDTEAFF	TGTGCCAGCAGTTCGTGGGACACTGAAGCTTTCTTT
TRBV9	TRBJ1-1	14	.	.	CASSPRGVEGKAFF	TGTGCCAGCAGCCCCCGGGGGGTCGAAGGGAAAGCTTTCTTT
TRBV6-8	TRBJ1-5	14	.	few	CASSLSGSNQPQHF	TGTGCCAGCAGTTTAAGTGGGAGCAATCAGCCCCAGCATTTT
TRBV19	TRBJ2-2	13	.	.	CASSSWTDGELFF	TGTGCCAGTAGCTCCTGGACAGACGGGGAGCTGTTTTTT
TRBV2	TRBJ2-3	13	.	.	CASDGKVLGTQYF	TGTGCCAGCGACGGAAAAGTATTGGGTACGCAGTATTTT
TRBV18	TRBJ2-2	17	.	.	CASSPLMAEGNTGELFF	TGTGCCAGCTCACCACTAATGGCAGAAGGAAACACCGGGGAGCTGTTTTTT
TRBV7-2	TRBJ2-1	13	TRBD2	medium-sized	CASTLPGGEEQFF	TGTGCCAGCACCCTCCCCGGGGGGGAAGAGCAGTTCTTC
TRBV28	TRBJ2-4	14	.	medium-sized	CASSLELAKNIQYF	TGTGCCAGCAGTTTAGAGCTAGCCAAAAACATTCAGTACTTC
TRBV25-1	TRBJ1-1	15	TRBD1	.	CASSDSGQGKAEAFF	TGTGCCAGCAGTGACTCGGGACAGGGGAAGGCTGAAGCTTTCTTT
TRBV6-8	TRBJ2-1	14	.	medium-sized	CASSFGRGANEQFF	TGTGCCAGCAGTTTTGGTAGGGGTGCAAATGAGCAGTTCTTC
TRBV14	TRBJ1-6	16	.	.	CASSQDRAVYNSPLHF	TGTGCCAGCAGCCAAGACAGGGCCGTCTATAATTCACCCCTCCACTTT
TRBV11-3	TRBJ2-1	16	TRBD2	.	CASSLGEGSSYNEQFF	TGTGCCAGCAGCTTAGGGGAGGGTAGCTCCTACAATGAGCAGTTCTTC
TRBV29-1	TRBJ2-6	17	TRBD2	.	CSVVLAGALSGANVLTF	TGCAGCGTTGTCTTAGCGGGGGCCCTCTCTGGGGCCAACGTCCTGACTTTC
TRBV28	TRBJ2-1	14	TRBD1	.	CASSKGATYNEQFF	TGTGCCAGCAGTAAGGGGGCTACTTACAATGAGCAGTTCTTC
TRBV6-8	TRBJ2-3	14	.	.	CASSSQSGADTQYF	TGTGCCAGCAGCTCCCAGTCAGGTGCAGATACGCAGTATTTT
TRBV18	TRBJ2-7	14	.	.	CASSPRGQMYEQYF	TGTGCCAGCTCACCACGCGGCCAGATGTACGAGCAGTACTTC
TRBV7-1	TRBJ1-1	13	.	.	CASSLKQNTEAFF	TGTGCCAGCAGCTTAAAACAGAACACTGAAGCTTTCTTT
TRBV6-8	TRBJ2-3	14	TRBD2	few	CAGTSGGDTDTQYF	TGTGCCGGGACTAGCGGGGGGGACACAGATACGCAGTATTTT
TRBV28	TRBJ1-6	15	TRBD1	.	CASTTGTGLNSPLHF	TGTGCCAGCACTACCGGGACAGGTCTTAATTCACCCCTCCACTTT
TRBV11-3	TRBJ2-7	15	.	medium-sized	CASSLGGWGAYEQYF	TGTGCCAGCAGCTTGGGGGGCTGGGGCGCGTACGAGCAGTACTTC
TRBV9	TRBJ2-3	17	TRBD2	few	CASSVGLAGGALDTQYF	TGTGCCAGCAGCGTGGGACTAGCGGGGGGAGCCTTGGATACGCAGTATTTT
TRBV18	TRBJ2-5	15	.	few	CASSPRAVAEETQYF	TGTGCCAGCTCACCCCGGGCGGTAGCGGAAGAGACCCAGTACTTC
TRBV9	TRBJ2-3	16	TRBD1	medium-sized	CASSDMTGADTDTQYF	TGTGCCAGCAGTGATATGACAGGGGCTGACACAGATACGCAGTATTTT
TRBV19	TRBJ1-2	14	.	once	CASSTSGRGDGYTF	TGTGCCAGTAGTACCTCCGGCAGGGGCGATGGCTACACCTTC
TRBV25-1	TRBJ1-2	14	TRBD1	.	CASSEYGQDYGYTF	TGTGCCAGCAGTGAATACGGACAGGACTATGGCTACACCTTC
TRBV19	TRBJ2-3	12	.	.	CASRQDTDTQYF	TGTGCCAGTAGACAGGACACAGATACGCAGTATTTT
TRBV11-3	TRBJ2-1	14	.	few	CASSFRAGENEQFF	TGTGCCAGCAGCTTCAGGGCAGGGGAGAATGAGCAGTTCTTC
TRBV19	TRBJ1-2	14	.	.	CASSTARRDLGYTF	TGTGCCAGTAGCACAGCCCGGAGAGATCTTGGCTACACCTTC
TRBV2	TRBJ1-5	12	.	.	CASDGGRQPQHF	TGTGCCAGCGACGGGGGTCGGCAGCCCCAGCATTTT
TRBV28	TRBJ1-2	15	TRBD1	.	CASNTGTGSIYGYTF	TGTGCCAGCAATACCGGGACAGGGTCGATCTATGGCTACACCTTC